The TCR beta chain described here comes from a study of beta chain features in type 1 diabetes. Sorting gave populations that all exceeded 98% purity. Findings of the study overall: Resolution of whether HLA type affects TCRB rearrangement was not achieved here. Patients with type 1 diabetes carried fewer insertions and had more deletions at their VDJ junctions. Relative to healthy donors, patients appeared to have naive, central memory and Treg TCRB repertoires that were more similar.

As every portion of the isolated RNA was reverse transcribed, the sequencing read expressed TCRB transcripts. Generated by immunoSEQ multiplex PCR, the TCRdb table keeps only in-frame clones and is missing some. The sample records more than 300,000 clones, more than 13% being singletons. V lost 7 bases, J lost 9 bases, and 19 bases lay in between. The CDR3 extends over 14 amino acids. Germline lookup yields CDR1 MDHEN and CDR2 SYDVKM. This clone was seen a handful of times. Its target is not known. The rearrangement joins TRBV28 to TRBJ2-1; D might be TRBD2 (6 bases). The sequenced material came from naive CD4+ T cells from blood. The sequence was obtained from a woman aged 18-29 years in good health. CDR3 DNA sequence: TGTGCCAGCACCCCCATGGGTCCCGGGGGTGAGCAGTTCTTC. Its protein product is CASTPMGPGGEQFF.